This TCR beta chain was sequenced during a study of beta chain features in type 1 diabetes. Study-level background: Across all samples, roughly 100,000,000 sorted cells were examined.

Germline V CDR1 and CDR2: MDHEN, SYDVKM. CDR3 length: 15 residues. V was shortened by 4 bases and J by 5 bases, with 15 bases between the two germline ends. Points on this clone: Its antigen is currently unknown.

Findings and limits, study-wide: Patients with Type 1 diabetes showed moderately but significantly shorter TCRB CDR3s in all four CD4+ subsets. Small HLA sub-analyses could not settle whether HLA shapes TCRB rearrangement.

The sequenced template was cDNA made from the entire isolated RNA. Libraries were prepared by immunoSEQ multiplex PCR; TCRdb keeps only in-frame clonotypes and omits some of them. The table lists a few hundred thousand clones, approximately 12% of them singletons. This TCR was sampled from a woman between 18 and 29 years old with type 1 diabetes. The rearrangement links TRBV28 to TRBJ2-4; tentatively, D is TRBD2 (7 bases). Input material: naive CD4+ T cells from blood. CDR3 nucleotide sequence: TGTGCCAGCAGTTCGGGGGGCCCACGGGAAAACATTCAGTACTTC. As protein: CASSSGGPRENIQYF.